These T cell receptor beta chains were read from a single sample in a study of tumor-infiltrating lymphocytes in primary liver carcinoma. Via MiXCR, TCRdb re-called the multiplex PCR reads, giving one row per CDR3 protein. Among approximately 190,000 distinct CDR3 sequences, around four fifths were seen once, and the ten largest hold less than 20%. The sample consisted of tumor tissue from primary liver carcinoma. Receptor source: a man in his forties with primary liver carcinoma and hepatitis B virus infection. CDR3s include the opening cysteine and the closing phenylalanine or tryptophan. Each record gives: J gene, CDR3 length, V gene, CDR3 protein.

TRBJ1-2	16	TRBV5-6	CASSFRDRIVNYGYTF
TRBJ2-4	16	TRBV6-6	CTSSLGIGGSKNIQYF
TRBJ2-1	15	TRBV7-3	CASSLGPSSYNEEFF
TRBJ1-5	14	TRBV6-1	CASSPSHGKQLQHF
TRBJ2-1	17	TRBV4-2	CVSSQDQGPGQHNEQFF
TRBJ2-2	15	TRBV5-5	CASNFRAPDTGELFF
TRBJ2-3	13	TRBV12-5	CDSGSDFTDTQYF
TRBJ1-6	16	TRBV4-3	CAISQAQTVDNSPHHF
TRBJ2-2	13	TRBV29-1	CSVEITGPRELFF
TRBJ1-1	18	TRBV7-9	CASSSGQLRPGANTEAFF
TRBJ1-1	12	TRBV29-1	CNLSQGRGEAFF
TRBJ2-1	13	TRBV6-1	CTSSEERGIEQFF
TRBJ1-3	17	TRBV28	CASSLRLTPGSGNTIYF
TRBJ2-7	12	TRBV7-9	CASSWAGDEQYF
TRBJ2-2	13	TRBV2	CATHPEDTGELFF
TRBJ2-7	15	TRBV5-4	CDSSSTRGLTYEQYF
TRBJ1-4	13	TRBV10-2	CANSEAPKVKLFF
TRBJ1-1	14	TRBV4-2	CARSQDRGNTEAFF
TRBJ2-2	14	TRBV19	CASRPVAGTGELFF
TRBJ2-4	17	TRBV11-1	CDSSFPGTSGTKHIQYF
TRBJ2-2	14	TRBV5-4	CASSWGLLTGELFF
TRBJ2-3	14	TRBV6-1	CVSSLPLGPDTQYF
TRBJ2-5	15	TRBV29-1	CSVRTSGSWAGTQYF
TRBJ2-1	16	TRBV6-2/TRBV6-3	CANSFPRGLDHNKQFF
TRBJ2-7	14	TRBV5-5	CASSLVPHEGVLYF
TRBJ1-5	14	TRBV6-1	CASMRTGVNQPQHF
TRBJ2-3	15	TRBV11-2	CANGDSGRFSDTQYF
TRBJ2-6	15	TRBV14	CASSQGAAGAKVLTF
TRBJ2-1	16	TRBV5-4	CASNLITGKSYNEQFF
TRBJ2-3	14	TRBV6-1	CASILGPLGDTQYF
TRBJ2-7	12	TRBV29-1	CSVVGQSEEQCF
TRBJ2-6	14	TRBV5-1	CASGPGVEANVLTF
TRBJ2-3	13	TRBV30	CARRGVSTDTQYF
TRBJ2-5	17	TRBV4-3	CTSSQGASGMTGETQCF
TRBJ2-7	13	TRBV28	CASRGTGASEQYF
TRBJ2-1	13	TRBV29-1	CSVPRTRYIEQFF
TRBJ2-7	16	TRBV6-6	CASLLDGGTSSYKQYF
TRBJ2-1	18	TRBV28	CASGPLGLAGGPYNEQFF
TRBJ1-1	15	TRBV4-2	CASSRDSRGTTEAFF
TRBJ2-6	17	TRBV4-3	CVSSQDGSERGANFLTF
TRBJ2-2	14	TRBV5-4	CASGPGAKTGKLFF
TRBJ1-2	13	TRBV12-3/TRBV12-4	CASTSWDGGDYTF
TRBJ2-3	15	TRBV28	CASSTSQGAAGTQYF
TRBJ2-1	17	TRBV10-3	CAISESVEGDSRNEQFF